The subject of this entry is one T cell receptor beta chain. Other nucleotide sequences from this sample produce the same CDR3. Treatment specified: some 19 received Ad26.COV2.S at low or high dose, single or two shots; about 5 received placebo; per-sample allocation not given. Sampling occurred on day 63 after the first vaccine or placebo injection. Boston provided a donor who was an adult aged 18-55 years. V was clipped by 4 bases and J by 0 bases; unmatched bases: 6. The CDR3 consists of 16 residues. Per the germline V gene, CDR1 is SGHRS and CDR2 is YFSETQ. This sample was taken from a study of Ad26.COV2.S vaccination and SARS-CoV-2 variants. Study at large: Participants got Ad26.COV2.S intramuscularly, once or twice 56 days apart.

Sequencing used immunoSEQ multiplex PCR; TCRdb keeps in-frame clones, though not all of them. The sample gives about 330,000 clones, roughly 88% of which show up once; roughly 6% is in the top ten. The gene calls are TRBV5-1 and TRBJ2-1, with 8 bases lining up with TRBD2. Specimen: peripheral blood, collected in a trial of Ad26.COV2.S vaccine versus placebo. The clonotype was recovered from a person between 18 and 59 years old who received the Ad26.COV2.S COVID-19 vaccine or a placebo. CDR3 DNA sequence: TGCGCCAGCAGCCCGACTAGCGCAAGCTCCTACAATGAGCAGTTCTTC. Translation: CASSPTSASSYNEQFF.